Here is one T cell receptor beta chain with its context. Its antigen is not identified. The data are from a study of cytomegalovirus exposure and HLA in healthy donors. Study-level results: A later analysis linked a missense variant in DCLRE1C to the trimming of TCR beta V and J genes. Later analysis showed TCR association rates varying by HLA locus, highest for DRB1 and lowest for HLA-C. In presence/absence analyses, roughly uniform sequencing depth across donors was assumed.

Both 60 Vbeta primers and 13 Jbeta primers went into the PCR. Profiling relied on immunoSEQ multiplex PCR, and the TCRdb table lists in-frame clones only, not all of them. The sample consists of approximately 120,000 clones, about 15% of them appearing once. Germline V gene sequence: CDR1 SGHDT, CDR2 YYEEEE. The CDR3 runs to 13 residues. V lost 4 bases, J lost 3 bases, and 11 bases lay in between. Input material: PBMCs. The TCR comes from a female donor in good health and CMV-seropositive. J is TRBJ2-7 and V is TRBV5-6; D is unresolved. The CDR3 region is CASSLNPDYEQYF. DNA for the CDR3: TGTGCCAGCAGCCTAAACCCTGACTACGAGCAGTACTTC.